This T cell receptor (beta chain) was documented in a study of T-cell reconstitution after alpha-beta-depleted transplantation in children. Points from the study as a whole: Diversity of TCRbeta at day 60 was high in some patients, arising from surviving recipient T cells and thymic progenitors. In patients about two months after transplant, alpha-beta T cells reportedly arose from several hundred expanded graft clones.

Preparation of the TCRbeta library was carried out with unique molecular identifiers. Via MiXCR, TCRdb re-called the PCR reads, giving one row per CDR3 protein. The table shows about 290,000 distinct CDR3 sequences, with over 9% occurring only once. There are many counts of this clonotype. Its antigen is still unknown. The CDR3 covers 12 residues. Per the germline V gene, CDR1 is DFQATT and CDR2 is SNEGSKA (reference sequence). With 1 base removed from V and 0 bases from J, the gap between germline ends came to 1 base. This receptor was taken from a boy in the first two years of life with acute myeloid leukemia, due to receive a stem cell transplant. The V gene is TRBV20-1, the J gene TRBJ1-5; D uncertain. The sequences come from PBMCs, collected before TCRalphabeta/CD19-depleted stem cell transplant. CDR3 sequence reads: CSARGSNQPQHF. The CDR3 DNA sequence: TGCAGTGCTAGAGGTAGCAATCAGCCCCAGCATTTT.